This T cell receptor (beta chain) was recorded in a study of T cell responses to AZD1222 COVID-19 vaccine. For the study at large: Pooling covered second doses at about 4 or about 12 weeks. General study results and limits: Spike-specific TCR repertoires showed rising breadth and depth after two AZD1222 doses.

Some clones are missing from TCRdb's copy, which holds only in-frame ones; the method was immunoSEQ multiplex PCR. The table includes over 65,000 clones, about 87% detected once. The CDR3 has 14 residues. V gave up 5 bases and J gave up 7 bases, with 17 bases separating them. Germline CDR1 reads SGHVS; CDR2 reads FQNEAQ. Remarks on this clone: Its antigen is not identified.

V is TRBV7-8 and J is TRBJ1-2; D gene ambiguous. The input for sequencing was peripheral blood, taken on day 0 of AZD1222 vaccination. This TCR was sampled from an adult in good health. The CDR3 bases are TGTGCCAGCAGCCCCCCGGGTTCGGGCGGTGGCTACACCTTC. The encoded protein is CASSPPGSGGGYTF.